This T cell receptor beta chain was identified in a study of vaccination effects on CD4 cells after COVID-19. Concerning this clone: Its specificity is not known.

This CDR3 is 15 amino acids long. V shed 6 bases, J shed 6 bases, and the junction held 7 bases outside the gene matches. The V gene's germline CDR1 is MNHEY and CDR2 SVGAGI. Libraries were prepared by immunoSEQ multiplex PCR; TCRdb keeps only in-frame clonotypes and omits some of them. This sample has around 50,000 clones, with 65% to 75% found just once. Following 10 days of culture, CD4+ T cells were isolated. The person acquired a PCR-confirmed SARS-CoV-2 infection between March and December 2020. Of the BNT162b2 and mRNA-1273 vaccines, participants received two doses of one or the other. The V call is TRBV6-5, the J call TRBJ2-1, with 11 bases aligning to TRBD1. Sequenced material: CD4+ T cells from PBMCs cultured without peptide, taken after COVID-19 vaccination. The sequence was collected from a human donor who had a prior SARS-CoV-2 infection. The CDR3: CASSHGGTGGNEQFF. CDR3 DNA: TGTGCCAGCAGCCACGGGGGGACAGGGGGCAATGAGCAGTTCTTC.